A single TCR beta chain is shown here with its context. The CDR3 does not end in the conserved phenylalanine or tryptophan, so this is likely a read error. This sample stems from a study of regulatory T cells in long-lasting Graves disease. CDR1 and CDR2 (germline): SGHTA, FQGNSA. Trimming at V came to 5 bases and at J to 0 bases, leaving 18 bases not matched to a gene. This CDR3 is built from 19 residues. Sequencing libraries for TCR beta were prepared with iRepertoire HTBI primers and Arm-PCR of CDR3 regions. A single record per CDR3 protein comes from TCRdb applying MiXCR to the multiplex PCR reads. Of hundreds of thousands of distinct CDR3 sequences in the sample, approximately 29% were seen once. Time point of the sample: persistent/refractory GD, antithyroid drugs over 5 years with positive TRAb. RNA from PBMCs was the source of the TCR library.

The sample in question was peripheral blood mononuclear cells (PBMCs), obtained when the disease was refractory, from a patient treated with antithyroid drugs. The TCR sequence derives from a female donor with Graves disease. V usage is TRBV7-2 and J usage is TRBJ1-1; 7 bases fit TRBD1. The CDR3 here is CASSPRVVGAGGLNTEAFL. In DNA, the CDR3 is TGTGCCAGCAGCCCGCGGGTGGTCGGGGCAGGGGGTTTGAACACTGAAGCTTTCCTT.